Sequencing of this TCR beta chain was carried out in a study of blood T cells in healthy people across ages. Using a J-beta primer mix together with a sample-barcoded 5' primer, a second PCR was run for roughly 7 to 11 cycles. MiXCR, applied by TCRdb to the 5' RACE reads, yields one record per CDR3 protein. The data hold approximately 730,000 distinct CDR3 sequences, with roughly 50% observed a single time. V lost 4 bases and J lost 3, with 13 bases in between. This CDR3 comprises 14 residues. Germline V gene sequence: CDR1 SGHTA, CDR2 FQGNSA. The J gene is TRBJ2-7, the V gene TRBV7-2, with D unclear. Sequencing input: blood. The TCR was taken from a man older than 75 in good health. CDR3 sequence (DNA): TGTGCCAGCAGCTGGGCCCAGGACGGCTACGAGCAGTACTTC. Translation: CASSWAQDGYEQYF. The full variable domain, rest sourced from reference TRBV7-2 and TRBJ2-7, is GAGVSQSPSNKVTEKGKDVELRCDPISGHTALYWYRQSLGQGLEFLIYFQGNSAPDKSGLPSDRFSAERTGGSVSTLTIQRTQQEDSAVYLCASSWAQDGYEQYFGPGTRLTVT.